This TCR beta chain was captured in a study of T cell repertoires in cytomegalovirus infection. In germline, CDR1 is SGHTA, CDR2 FQGNSA. The V end was cut by 5 bases, the J end by 13 bases, with 12 bases between. This CDR3 comprises 11 residues. Of note for this clonotype: Its antigen remains unknown.

Each CDR3 protein gets one entry after TCRdb re-called the reads with MiXCR. The sample has under 500,000 distinct CDR3 sequences, more than 40% seen once. The rearrangement joins TRBV7-2 to TRBJ2-4, with D possibly being TRBD1 (5 bases). This TCR was sampled from a human donor in good health (CMV status not recorded). Some clones in this sample may be carry-over from other donors' samples. This sample comprised cultured PBMCs, obtained from culture after CMV antigen stimulation. Here the CDR3 reads CASSPKTVQYF. The CDR3 bases are TGTGCCAGCAGCCCGAAGACAGTACAGTACTTC. The full variable domain, rest sourced from reference TRBV7-2 and TRBJ2-4, is GAGVSQSPSNKVTEKGKDVELRCDPISGHTALYWYRQSLGQGLEFLIYFQGNSAPDKSGLPSDRFSAERTGGSVSTLTIQRTQQEDSAVYLCASSPKTVQYFGAGTRLSVL.